Below are 19 T cell receptor beta chains sequenced from a single sample in a study of T cell repertoires in cytomegalovirus infection. TCRdb re-analysed the reads in MiXCR, keeping a single row per CDR3 protein. Among over 250,000 distinct CDR3 sequences listed, about 20% were seen once. Their antigens remain unidentified. The input for sequencing was cultured PBMCs, taken from culture after CMV antigen stimulation. The receptors stem from a human donor in good health (CMV status not recorded). Some clones in this sample may be carry-over from other donors' samples.

The chain recombines TRBV28 with TRBJ1-3, with TRBD1 identical over 7 bases. Germline CDR1 is MDHEN and CDR2 is SYDVKM. After removal of 1 base from V and 6 bases from J, the junction contained 3 bases not matched to a gene. The CDR3 has 14 amino acids. CDR3 region: CASSLSQGLNTIYF. The CDR3 DNA reads TGTGCCAGCAGTTTATCACAGGGGTTAAACACCATATATTTT.

This clonotype was seen a handful of times. This chain links TRBV11-2 with TRBJ2-1; no definite D call. Germline V gives CDR1 SGHAT, CDR2 FQNNGV. V was shortened by 5 bases and J by 11 bases, with 13 bases between the two germline ends. The CDR3 extends over 12 amino acids. CDR3 DNA: TGTGCCAGCAGCACCCTCGCGGAGAAGCAGTTCTTC. Translated, it gives CASSTLAEKQFF.

This clonotype was seen repeatedly, ten times or more. This sequence joins TRBV28 and TRBJ1-6; D is undetermined. Deletions cut 7 bases from V and 7 bases from J, with 11 bases between. From germline, CDR1 is MDHEN and CDR2 SYDVKM. This CDR3 comprises 13 residues. CDR3 bases: TGTGCCAGCATCGGGCAGCTAAATTCACCCCTCCACTTT. It codes for CASIGQLNSPLHF.

This clonotype was picked up a small number of times. This chain connects TRBV5-8 to TRBJ2-7; a weak D match, TRBD2 (6 bases). The CDR3 is 16 amino acids. CDR1 SGHTS and CDR2 YDEGEE come from the germline V gene. The V gene lost 0 bases and the J gene lost 3 bases, with 16 bases spanning the gap. The CDR3 DNA follows: TGTGCCAGCAGCTTGGGCGTTGGGGGAGGCGGCTACGAGCAGTACGTC. Translated: CASSLGVGGGGYEQYV.

This clonotype was seen ten or more times. V and J are TRBV7-9 and TRBJ1-1; D perhaps matches TRBD1 (6 bases). The CDR3 is made up of 13 amino acids. CDR1 and CDR2 from the germline V gene are SEHNR and FQNEAQ (reference sequence). V lost 7 bases to trimming and J lost 1 base, with 10 bases between them. CDR3 DNA: TGTGCCAGCACCCCGGACAGGAACACTGAAGCTTTCTTT. Translating gives CASTPDRNTEAFF.

The rearrangement uses TRBV20-1 and TRBJ1-1, with 7 bases that match TRBD1. CDR1 and CDR2 (germline): DFQATT, SNEGSKA (reference sequence). The CDR3 sequence is 13 residues long. Unmatched junction bases numbered 3, after V lost 5 bases and J lost 0 bases. The CDR3 DNA reads TGCAGTGCTGGGGGACAGCTGAACACTGAAGCTTTCTTT. Translated, it gives CSAGGQLNTEAFF.

The chain couples TRBV18 to TRBJ2-7; TRBD2 agrees at 7 bases. The CDR3 is made up of 16 amino acids. The germline V gene has CDR1 KGHSH and CDR2 LQKENI. Trimming removed 0 bases from V and 5 bases from J; junction bases left unmatched: 10. The CDR3 bases are TGTGCCAGCTCACCACCGGGAGGCGGGAGAATCAACGAGCAGTACTTC. Translating gives CASSPPGGGRINEQYF.

The genes are TRBV15 and TRBJ1-1; a weak D match, TRBD1 (5 bases). Trimming pared 5 bases from V and 3 bases from J, leaving 10 bases between. Per the germline V gene, CDR1 is LNHNV and CDR2 is YYDKDF (reference sequence). CDR3 length: 13 residues. CDR3 in amino acids: CATSQGRDTEAFF. Written as DNA, the CDR3 is TGTGCCACCAGCCAGGGCCGGGACACTGAAGCTTTCTTT.

At least ten counts were recorded for this clonotype. The chain carries TRBV30 and TRBJ2-7; tentatively, D is TRBD1 or TRBD2 (5 bases each). V shed 1 base and J shed 4 bases, with 17 bases lying between them. CDR1 and CDR2 (germline): GTSNPN, SVGIG (reference sequence). This CDR3 comprises 15 residues. The CDR3 reads CAWSGRDLNYYEQYF. The CDR3, as DNA: TGTGCCTGGAGTGGCCGGGACCTAAATTATTACGAGCAGTACTTC.

The CDR3 DNA is TGTGCCAGCAGACGGAGCTACGAGCAGTACTTC. Translating it yields CASRRSYEQYF. This chain uses TRBV28 with TRBJ2-7; D uncertain. V was shortened by 6 bases and J by 3 bases, with 6 bases between the two germline ends. From germline, CDR1 is MDHEN and CDR2 SYDVKM. This CDR3 is 11 amino acids long. The variable domain in full, with the rest retrieved from reference TRBV28 and TRBJ2-7, is DVKVTQSSRYLVKRTGEKVFLECVQDMDHENMFWYRQDPGLGLRLIYFSYDVKMKEKGDIPEGYSVSREKKERFSLILESASTNQTSMYLCASRRSYEQYFGPGTRLTVT.

This clonotype was counted only a few times. J is TRBJ2-5 and V is TRBV4-1, with 10 bases fitting TRBD1. With V trimmed by 2 bases and J by 5 bases, 11 bases remained unmatched. CDR1 MGHRA and CDR2 YSYEKL come from the germline V gene. The CDR3 runs 17 residues. CDR3 DNA: TGCGCCAGCAGCCAAAACCCCGGACAGGGGGGAATGGAGACCCAGTACTTC. Protein sequence: CASSQNPGQGGMETQYF.

This clonotype was recorded a few times. V gene TRBV7-8 combines with J gene TRBJ1-3; TRBD1 might be the D (6 bases). Germline-derived CDR1 and CDR2 are SGHVS and FQNEAQ. V lost 1 base, J lost 0 bases, and 10 bases lay in between. The CDR3 length is 16 residues. In nucleotides, the CDR3 is TGTGCCAGCAGCTTAGGGCGGGGGGCCTCTGGAAACACCATATATTTT. Translated: CASSLGRGASGNTIYF.

The V and J genes are TRBV18 and TRBJ1-5; D unresolved. The CDR3 contains 13 residues. Germline V gives CDR1 KGHSH, CDR2 LQKENI. V lost 3 bases, J lost 7 bases, and 10 bases lay in between. The CDR3 loop reads CASSPTQEQPQHF. In nucleotides, the CDR3 is TGTGCCAGCTCACCCACGCAAGAGCAGCCCCAGCATTTT. The full variable domain, its missing parts supplied by reference TRBV18 and TRBJ1-5, is NAGVMQNPRHLVRRRGQEARLRCSPMKGHSHVYWYRQLPEEGLKFMVYLQKENIIDESGMPKERFSAEFPKEGPSILRIQQVVRGDSAAYFCASSPTQEQPQHFGDGTRLSIL.

This rearrangement joins TRBV12-3 or TRBV12-4 to TRBJ2-3, with D possibly being TRBD1 or TRBD2 (5 bases each). Trimming took off 6 bases at V and 7 bases at J, with 14 bases between the two ends. This CDR3 spans 13 amino acids. CDR3 loop: CASREREGNTQYF. The CDR3 bases are TGTGCCAGCAGGGAACGAGAGGGGAATACGCAGTATTTT.

There are a few counts of this clonotype. The V call is TRBV12-5, the J call TRBJ2-2; 7 bases line up with TRBD2. This CDR3 has 15 residues. Unmatched junction bases numbered 9, after V lost 6 bases and J lost 5 bases. The V gene's germline CDR1 is LGHNT and CDR2 FRNRAP. As DNA, the CDR3 is TGTGCTAGTGGGCCCTTGGGAGGGCCAACCGGGGAGCTGTTTTTT. It codes for CASGPLGGPTGELFF.

The chain employs TRBV6-1 and TRBJ2-1; D unclear. V lost 5 bases, J lost 5 bases, and 10 bases lay in between. The CDR3 has 13 amino acids. The germline gives CDR1 MNHNS, CDR2 SASEGT. The CDR3 region is CASSRSVDNEQFF. The CDR3 DNA reads TGTGCCAGCAGTAGAAGCGTCGACAATGAGCAGTTCTTC.

The chain uses TRBV28 and TRBJ2-1; the D gene is possibly TRBD2 (5 bases). Germline values: CDR1 MDHEN, CDR2 SYDVKM. The CDR3 is made up of 14 amino acids. V lost 8 bases and J 9 bases, leaving 20 bases between the germline ends. This chain's CDR3 is CASRSGTAPGEQFF. Written as DNA, the CDR3 is TGTGCCAGCCGCAGCGGAACTGCCCCGGGTGAGCAGTTCTTC.

V is TRBV13 and J is TRBJ1-3; no reliable D call. Germline CDR1 is PRHDT and CDR2 is FYEKMQ (reference sequence). This CDR3 contains 11 residues. Trimming left V 5 bases short and J 5 bases short, with 4 bases between. DNA of the CDR3: TGTGCCAGCAGCCGAAGAAACACCATATATTTT. Translated, it gives CASSRRNTIYF.

This clonotype has a handful of counts. Here the CDR3 DNA reads TGTGCCATCAGTGAGTCGGCGTTGAACACTGAAGCTTTCTTT. It translates to CAISESALNTEAFF. J is TRBJ1-1 and V is TRBV10-3, with no clear D. The CDR3 is made up of 14 amino acids. Germline V gene data show CDR1 as ENHRY and CDR2 as SYGVKD. Between the trimmed V and J ends, which lost 0 bases and 0 bases, there was a span of 5 bases.